This is a list of T cell receptor beta chains from one sample in a study of early T cells in non-severe SARS-CoV-2 infection. MiXCR, applied by TCRdb to the 5' RACE reads, yields one record per CDR3 protein. Of roughly 110,000 distinct CDR3 sequences listed, 8.5% to 14% were seen once; the top ten hold around 8%. Sequencing used whole blood. These receptors all stem from an adult who was a healthcare worker with PCR-confirmed SARS-CoV-2 infection or an uninfected control (not recorded which). Both conserved end residues are part of each CDR3. Each record gives: J gene, D gene, V gene, clone size, CDR3 protein, CDR3 DNA. D genes are given only for firm matches. A row's size may be missing; if present it is once, few, many or a size class.

TRBJ1-1	NA	TRBV10-3	many	CAISDPGRNTEAFF	TGTGCCATCAGTGATCCGGGCCGGAACACTGAAGCTTTCTTT
TRBJ2-2	TRBD2	TRBV7-9	NA	CASSYDPGLAGPQNTGELFF	TGTGCCAGCAGCTACGACCCGGGACTAGCGGGACCCCAGAACACCGGGGAGCTGTTTTTT
TRBJ2-5	NA	TRBV20-1	many	CSARAGQTKTQYF	TGCAGTGCTAGAGCCGGACAGACGAAGACCCAGTACTTC
TRBJ2-3	TRBD2	TRBV7-9	NA	CASSFLIAGGTDTQYF	TGTGCCAGCAGCTTTTTAATAGCGGGAGGCACAGATACGCAGTATTTT
TRBJ2-3	NA	TRBV27	many	CASSLDGDTQYF	TGTGCCAGCAGTTTAGATGGGGATACGCAGTATTTT
TRBJ1-1	NA	TRBV3-1	many	CASSQDTGEAFF	TGTGCCAGCAGCCAAGACACAGGTGAAGCTTTCTTT
TRBJ2-3	NA	TRBV9	NA	CASSVLGRTDTQYF	TGTGCCAGCAGCGTGCTAGGAAGGACAGATACGCAGTATTTT
TRBJ1-1	NA	TRBV7-9	few	CASSLRDIQAFF	TGTGCCAGCAGCCTCCGGGACATTCAAGCTTTCTTT
TRBJ2-2	TRBD2	TRBV28	NA	CASSLSGRGTGELFF	TGTGCCAGCAGTCTTAGCGGGAGGGGAACCGGGGAGCTGTTTTTT
TRBJ2-7	TRBD2	TRBV12-3/TRBV12-4	many	CASSKMTSGRYEQYF	TGTGCCAGCAGTAAAATGACTAGCGGGAGATACGAGCAGTACTTC
TRBJ2-5	NA	TRBV7-2	NA	CASSLFREETQYF	TGTGCCAGCAGCTTGTTTAGGGAAGAGACCCAGTACTTC
TRBJ1-5	NA	TRBV5-5	many	CASSLGDYSNQPQHF	TGTGCCAGCAGCTTGGGCGATTATAGCAATCAGCCCCAGCATTTT
TRBJ1-2	NA	TRBV5-1	many	CASSLAGRNYGYTF	TGCGCCAGCAGCTTGGCGGGACGTAACTATGGCTACACCTTC
TRBJ2-5	TRBD2	TRBV7-9	many	CASSFGLAVGSQYF	TGTGCCAGCAGCTTCGGACTAGCGGTGGGATCCCAGTACTTC
TRBJ2-1	TRBD2	TRBV29-1	many	CSVAPNGRDYNEQFF	TGCAGCGTTGCCCCCAACGGGAGGGACTACAATGAGCAGTTCTTC
TRBJ2-1	NA	TRBV13	many	CASSPPGAPPHNEQFF	TGTGCCAGCAGCCCCCCTGGGGCTCCCCCCCACAATGAGCAGTTCTTC
TRBJ1-2	NA	TRBV6-2/TRBV6-3	many	CASSYVYGYTF	TGTGCCAGCAGTTACGTCTATGGCTACACCTTC
TRBJ2-7	NA	TRBV27	NA	CASSLSEPTSSYEQYF	TGTGCCAGCAGTTTATCGGAGCCCACGAGCTCCTACGAGCAGTACTTC
TRBJ2-1	NA	TRBV14	few	CASSQERYNEQFF	TGTGCCAGCAGCCAAGAGCGCTACAATGAGCAGTTCTTC
TRBJ1-3	NA	TRBV7-9	many	CASSLAGGHTIYF	TGTGCCAGCAGCTTAGCCGGGGGACACACCATATATTTT
TRBJ2-1	NA	TRBV6-5	many	CASSYSRDLSYNEQFF	TGTGCCAGCAGTTACTCCCGGGACTTATCCTACAATGAGCAGTTCTTC
TRBJ2-4	NA	TRBV28	many	CASSFRMDKRYF	TGTGCCAGCAGTTTTCGAATGGATAAGCGGTACTTC
TRBJ2-5	NA	TRBV12-3/TRBV12-4	NA	CASSLTSSETQYF	TGTGCCAGCAGTTTAACTAGTTCGGAGACCCAGTACTTC
TRBJ1-2	NA	TRBV14	many	CASSQGTVDGYTF	TGTGCCAGCAGCCAAGGGACAGTCGACGGCTACACCTTC
TRBJ2-7	NA	TRBV28	many	CASTLGARDEQYF	TGTGCCAGCACCTTAGGGGCCAGGGACGAGCAGTACTTC
TRBJ1-2	NA	TRBV9	many	CASSANDATGTYGYTF	TGTGCCAGCAGCGCCAATGACGCTACAGGGACCTATGGCTACACCTTC
TRBJ2-5	NA	TRBV12-3/TRBV12-4	NA	CASTLDQETQYF	TGTGCCAGCACTCTAGACCAAGAGACCCAGTACTTC
TRBJ2-5	TRBD1	TRBV2	many	CASQRDRQQETQYF	TGTGCCAGTCAAAGGGACAGACAACAAGAGACCCAGTACTTC
TRBJ2-5	NA	TRBV5-4	few	CASSLMARRETQYF	TGTGCCAGCAGCTTGATGGCCCGCAGAGAGACCCAGTACTTC
TRBJ1-5	NA	TRBV28	few	CASSSVGLEQPQHF	TGTGCCAGCAGTTCTGTTGGCCTTGAACAGCCCCAGCATTTT
TRBJ2-7	NA	TRBV11-2	NA	CASSLVLSGEQYF	TGTGCCAGCAGCTTAGTATTGTCTGGCGAGCAGTACTTC
TRBJ2-3	NA	TRBV21-1	NA	CASRPRAGEADTQYF	TGTGCCAGCAGACCCAGGGCAGGGGAGGCAGATACGCAGTATTTT
TRBJ1-5	TRBD1	TRBV18	few	CASSPDRSRPQHF	TGTGCCAGCTCACCGGACAGGTCTAGGCCCCAGCATTTT
TRBJ2-1	NA	TRBV7-8	few	CASSRHRDPNEQFF	TGTGCCAGCAGCCGCCATCGGGATCCCAATGAGCAGTTCTTC
TRBJ2-2	TRBD2	TRBV6-2/TRBV6-3	NA	CASRESGKSTGELFF	TGTGCCAGCAGAGAGAGCGGGAAGTCCACCGGGGAGCTGTTTTTT
TRBJ2-7	TRBD2	TRBV3-1	NA	CASSQREGRNEQYF	TGTGCCAGCAGCCAGCGGGAGGGCCGTAACGAGCAGTACTTC
TRBJ1-6	NA	TRBV7-9	many	CASSSASAADINSPLHF	TGTGCCAGCAGCTCCGCGTCGGCGGCTGATATAAATTCACCCCTCCACTTT
TRBJ2-5	NA	TRBV15	many	CATSRGPKVAQETQYF	TGTGCCACCAGCAGAGGACCGAAGGTAGCCCAAGAGACCCAGTACTTC
TRBJ2-3	TRBD2	TRBV7-2	many	CASSREGGPDTQYF	TGTGCCAGCAGCCGCGAGGGAGGGCCAGATACGCAGTATTTT
TRBJ2-7	NA	TRBV29-1	few	CSVEDTGGVTEQYF	TGCAGCGTTGAAGACACGGGCGGCGTCACAGAGCAGTACTTC
TRBJ1-6	NA	TRBV28	NA	CASTSNSPLHF	TGTGCCAGCACCAGTAATTCACCCCTCCACTTT
TRBJ2-3	TRBD2	TRBV29-1	few	CSVERWLGRAGLSDTQYF	TGCAGCGTTGAACGGTGGCTCGGGAGGGCCGGGTTGTCAGATACGCAGTATTTT
TRBJ1-1	NA	TRBV2	NA	CASSSTGVAFF	TGTGCCAGCAGTTCCACTGGTGTAGCTTTCTTT
TRBJ2-7	TRBD2	TRBV7-8	many	CASSPRLAGGEQYF	TGTGCCAGCAGCCCCCGACTAGCGGGAGGCGAGCAGTACTTC
TRBJ1-4	TRBD1	TRBV3-1	many	CASSPGQGREKLFF	TGTGCCAGCAGCCCTGGACAGGGGAGAGAAAAACTGTTTTTT
TRBJ1-6	TRBD1	TRBV10-3	few	CAISGDRPKNNSPLHF	TGTGCCATCAGTGGGGACAGGCCTAAGAATAATTCACCCCTCCACTTT
TRBJ1-1	NA	TRBV28	many	CASSFPINRNTEAFF	TGTGCCAGCAGTTTTCCCATCAACCGGAACACTGAAGCTTTCTTT
TRBJ1-2	NA	TRBV11-2	NA	CASSLDLTTTDYGYTF	TGTGCCAGCAGCTTAGATCTGACTACCACGGACTATGGCTACACCTTC
TRBJ2-7	NA	TRBV2	few	CASSPREEQYF	TGTGCCAGCAGCCCGAGAGAAGAGCAGTACTTC
TRBJ2-5	NA	TRBV6-2/TRBV6-3	many	CASSYAAQETQYF	TGTGCCAGCAGTTATGCGGCCCAAGAGACCCAGTACTTC
TRBJ1-4	NA	TRBV3-1	few	CASSPSNEKLFF	TGTGCCAGCAGCCCCTCTAATGAAAAACTGTTTTTT
TRBJ2-7	TRBD2	TRBV20-1	few	CSARDAGGPSYEQYF	TGCAGTGCTAGAGACGCGGGAGGGCCCTCCTACGAGCAGTACTTC